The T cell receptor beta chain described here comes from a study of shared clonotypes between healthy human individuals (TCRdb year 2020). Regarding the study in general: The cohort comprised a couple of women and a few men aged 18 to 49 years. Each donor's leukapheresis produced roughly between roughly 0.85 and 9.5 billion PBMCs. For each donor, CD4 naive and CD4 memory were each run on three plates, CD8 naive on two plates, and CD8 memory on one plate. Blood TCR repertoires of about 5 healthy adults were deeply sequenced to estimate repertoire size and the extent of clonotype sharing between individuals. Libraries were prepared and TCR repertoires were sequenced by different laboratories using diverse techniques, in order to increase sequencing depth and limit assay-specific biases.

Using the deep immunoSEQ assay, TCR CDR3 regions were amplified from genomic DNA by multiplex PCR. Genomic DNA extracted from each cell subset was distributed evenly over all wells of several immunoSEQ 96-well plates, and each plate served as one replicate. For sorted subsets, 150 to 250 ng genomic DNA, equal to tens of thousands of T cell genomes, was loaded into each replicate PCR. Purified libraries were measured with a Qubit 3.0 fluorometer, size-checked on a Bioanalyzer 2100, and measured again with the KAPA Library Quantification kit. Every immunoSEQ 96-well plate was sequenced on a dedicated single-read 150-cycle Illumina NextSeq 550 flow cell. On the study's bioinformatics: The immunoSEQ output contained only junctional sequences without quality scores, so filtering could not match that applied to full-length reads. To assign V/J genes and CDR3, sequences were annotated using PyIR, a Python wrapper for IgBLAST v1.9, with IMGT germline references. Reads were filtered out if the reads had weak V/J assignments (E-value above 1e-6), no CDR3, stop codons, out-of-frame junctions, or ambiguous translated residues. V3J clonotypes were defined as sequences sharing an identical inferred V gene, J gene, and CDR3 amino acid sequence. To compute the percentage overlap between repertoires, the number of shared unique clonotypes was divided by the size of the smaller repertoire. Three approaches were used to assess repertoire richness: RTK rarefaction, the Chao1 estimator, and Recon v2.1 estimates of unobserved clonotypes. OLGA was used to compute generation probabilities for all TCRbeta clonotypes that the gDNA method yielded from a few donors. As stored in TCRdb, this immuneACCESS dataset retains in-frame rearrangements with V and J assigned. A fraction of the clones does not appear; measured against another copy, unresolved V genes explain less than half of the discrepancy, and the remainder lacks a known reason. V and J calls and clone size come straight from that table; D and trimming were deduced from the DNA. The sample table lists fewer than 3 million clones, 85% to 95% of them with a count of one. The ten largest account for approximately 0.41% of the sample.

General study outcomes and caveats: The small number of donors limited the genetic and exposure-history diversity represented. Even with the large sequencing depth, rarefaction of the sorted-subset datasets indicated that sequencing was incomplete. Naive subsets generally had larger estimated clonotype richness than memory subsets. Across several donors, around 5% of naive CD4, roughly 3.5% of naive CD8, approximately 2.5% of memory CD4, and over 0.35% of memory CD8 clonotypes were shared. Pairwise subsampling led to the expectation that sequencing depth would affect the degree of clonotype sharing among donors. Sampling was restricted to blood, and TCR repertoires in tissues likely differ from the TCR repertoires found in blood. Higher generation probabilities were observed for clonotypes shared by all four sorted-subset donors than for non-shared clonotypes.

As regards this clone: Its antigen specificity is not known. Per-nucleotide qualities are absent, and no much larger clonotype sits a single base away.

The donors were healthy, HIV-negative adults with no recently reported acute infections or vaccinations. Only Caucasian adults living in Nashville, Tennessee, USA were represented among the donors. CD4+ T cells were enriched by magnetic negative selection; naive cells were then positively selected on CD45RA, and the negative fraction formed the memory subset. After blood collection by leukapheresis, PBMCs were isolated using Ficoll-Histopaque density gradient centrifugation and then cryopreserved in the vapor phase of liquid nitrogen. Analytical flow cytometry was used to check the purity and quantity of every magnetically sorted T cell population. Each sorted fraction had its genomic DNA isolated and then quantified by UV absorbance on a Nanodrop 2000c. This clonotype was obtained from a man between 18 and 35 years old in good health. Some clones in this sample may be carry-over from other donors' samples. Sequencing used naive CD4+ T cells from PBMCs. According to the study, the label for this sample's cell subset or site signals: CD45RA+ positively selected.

The nucleotide sequence is given as TGTGCCAGTAGTACTCGGGGACAGGGTTATGGCTACACCTTC. Translation gives CASSTRGQGYGYTF. The V and J segments used are TRBV19 and TRBJ1-2, with TRBD1 matching 9 junction bases. From the germline V gene (reference sequence), CDR1 is LNHDA and CDR2 is SQIVND. From V the trimming removes 4 bases and from J it removes 5 bases, while the gene matches leave 5 bases of the junction unaccounted for. The CDR3 measures 14 amino acids from cysteine to phenylalanine. Only CDR3 DNA is held: 42 bases, read in frame from base 1.